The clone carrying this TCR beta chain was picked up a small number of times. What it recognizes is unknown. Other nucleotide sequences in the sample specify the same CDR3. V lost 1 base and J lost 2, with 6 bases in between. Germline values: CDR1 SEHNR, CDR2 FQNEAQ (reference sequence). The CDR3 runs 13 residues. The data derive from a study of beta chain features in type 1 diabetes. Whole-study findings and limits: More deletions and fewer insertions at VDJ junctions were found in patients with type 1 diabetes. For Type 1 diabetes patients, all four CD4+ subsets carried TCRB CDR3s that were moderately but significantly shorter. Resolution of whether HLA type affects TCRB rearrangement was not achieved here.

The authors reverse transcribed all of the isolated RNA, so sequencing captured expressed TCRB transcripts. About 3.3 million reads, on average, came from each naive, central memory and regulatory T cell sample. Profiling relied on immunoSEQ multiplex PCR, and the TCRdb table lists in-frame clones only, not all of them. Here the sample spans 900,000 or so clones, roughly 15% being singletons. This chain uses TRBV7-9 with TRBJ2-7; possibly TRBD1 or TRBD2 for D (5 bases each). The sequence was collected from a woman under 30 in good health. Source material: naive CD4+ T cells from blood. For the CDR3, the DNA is TGTGCCAGCAGCTTAGGGGACCCCTACGAGCAGTACTTC. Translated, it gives CASSLGDPYEQYF.